What follows is one T cell receptor beta chain and its context. No antigen is known for it. The sample belongs to a study of response to subunit inactivated influenza vaccine. TCRdb re-called the RT-PCR reads through MiXCR, storing one row per CDR3 protein. The top ten clones hold around 2% of a sample with some 500,000 distinct CDR3 sequences, roughly 23% of them seen once. Germline V gives CDR1 SGHTA, CDR2 FQGNSA. CDR3 size: 16 residues. The V and J ends lost 5 bases and 1 base respectively, with 17 bases between them. Findings and caveats of the study: Authors proposed each seasonal influenza vaccination draws in few new T cells.

This specimen was CD4+ T cells sorted from PBMCs, taken around 5 days after vaccination. The V gene is TRBV7-2, the J gene TRBJ1-1, with D tentatively TRBD1 (5 bases). The TCR sequence derives from a man in his fifties or sixties who received an inactivated influenza vaccine. CDR3 DNA: TGTGCCAGCAGCCTAACCAGAACAGGAGGGAACACTGAAGCTTTCTTT. This gives the protein CASSLTRTGGNTEAFF.